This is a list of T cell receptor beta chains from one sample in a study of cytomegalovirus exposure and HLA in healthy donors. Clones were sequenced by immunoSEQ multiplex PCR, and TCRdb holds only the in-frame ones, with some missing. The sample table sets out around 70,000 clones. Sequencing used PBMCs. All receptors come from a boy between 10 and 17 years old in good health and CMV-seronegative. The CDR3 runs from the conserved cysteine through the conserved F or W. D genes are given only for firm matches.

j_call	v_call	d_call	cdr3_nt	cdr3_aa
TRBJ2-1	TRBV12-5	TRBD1	TGTGCTAGTGGTTGGGACAGGTCCAATGAGCAGTTCTTC	CASGWDRSNEQFF
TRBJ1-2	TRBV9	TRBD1	TGTGCCAGCAGCGCAGGACAGGGGGATCGGGACTATGGCTACACCTTC	CASSAGQGDRDYGYTF
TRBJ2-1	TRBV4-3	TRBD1	TGCGCCAGCAGCCCCCAGGGACAGGGTGGGAGCAATGAGCAGTTCTTC	CASSPQGQGGSNEQFF
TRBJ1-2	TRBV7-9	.	TGTGCCAGCAGCTCGAGGGGCGGGGAGGGACTCTATGGCTACACCTTC	CASSSRGGEGLYGYTF
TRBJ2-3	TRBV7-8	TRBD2	TGTGCCAGCAGCTTAGCGAGCGGGGGGCACATCACAGATACGCAGTATTTT	CASSLASGGHITDTQYF
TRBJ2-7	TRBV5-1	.	TGCGCCAGCAATATCGGACACTTGGTTTCCTACGAGCAGTACTTC	CASNIGHLVSYEQYF
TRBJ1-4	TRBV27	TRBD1	TGTGCCAGCAGTTTAACCATTGGCAGGGGGCGGGAAAAACTGTTTTTT	CASSLTIGRGREKLFF
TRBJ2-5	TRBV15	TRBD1	TGTGCCACCAGCAGAGTCGGGACAGGGATAGAGACCCAGTACTTC	CATSRVGTGIETQYF
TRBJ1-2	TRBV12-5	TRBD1	TGTGCTAGTGGTCTGACCAGGACAGGGGCTAACTATGGCTACACCTTC	CASGLTRTGANYGYTF
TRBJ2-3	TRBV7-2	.	TGTGCCAGCAGCTTAATGGGCCGGATCACAGATACGCAGTATTTT	CASSLMGRITDTQYF
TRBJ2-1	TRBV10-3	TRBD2	TGTGCCATCAGTGAGTCAGTCGGAGGCACGGGGGGTGAGCAGTTCTTC	CAISESVGGTGGEQFF
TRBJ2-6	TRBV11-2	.	TGTGCCAGCAGCTTAGGGTCCAGAGGCAACGTCCTGACTTTC	CASSLGSRGNVLTF
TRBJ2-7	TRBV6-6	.	TGTGCCAGCAAATTGGCCTCGAACTACGAGCAGTACTTC	CASKLASNYEQYF
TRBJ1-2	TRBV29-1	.	TGCAGCGTTGAAGATTTGGGGGCGCGGGGCTACACCTTC	CSVEDLGARGYTF
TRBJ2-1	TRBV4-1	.	TGCGCCAGCAGCCAAACAACCGGGCCCTTGGGGGGTGAGCAGTTCTTC	CASSQTTGPLGGEQFF
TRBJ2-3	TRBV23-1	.	TGCGCCAGCAGCCCCCGCCGACAGTCCCCCTCTTCTAGCACAGATACGCAGTATTTT	CASSPRRQSPSSSTDTQYF
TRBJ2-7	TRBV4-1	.	TGCGCCAGCAGCCAAGAGACCCCTAGATTGGAGGTCTACGAGCAGTACTTC	CASSQETPRLEVYEQYF
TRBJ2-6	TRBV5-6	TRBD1	TGTGCCAGCAGCCCCAAAAGGACAGGGTCTGGGGCCAACGTCCTGACTTTC	CASSPKRTGSGANVLTF
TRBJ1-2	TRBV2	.	TGTGCCAGCAGTGGAGACAGGTCAGGTGGCTACACCTTC	CASSGDRSGGYTF
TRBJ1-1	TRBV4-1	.	TGCGCCAGCAGCCAGTACCCGGGCACTGAAGCTTTCTTT	CASSQYPGTEAFF
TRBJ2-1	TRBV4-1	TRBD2	TGCGCCAGCAGCACAAATAGCGGGGGTTTTAACAATGAGCAGTTCTTC	CASSTNSGGFNNEQFF
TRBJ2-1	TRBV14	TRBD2	TGTGCCAGCAGCCCCAGCGGGGGGGCATTAAATGAGCAGTTCTTC	CASSPSGGALNEQFF
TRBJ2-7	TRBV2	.	TGTGCCAGCAGGATGGACATCGGCAACGAGCAGTACTTC	CASRMDIGNEQYF
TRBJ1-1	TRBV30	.	TGTGCCCACCGCAGGAATTTGAACACTGAAGCTTTCTTT	CAHRRNLNTEAFF
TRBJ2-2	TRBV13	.	TGTGCCAGCAGCTTAAGTAGGCTCAGGGGGGACACCGGGGAGCTGTTTTTT	CASSLSRLRGDTGELFF
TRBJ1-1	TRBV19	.	TGTGCCAGTAACCCCCAGCCAGGGCCAACTGAAGCTTTCTTT	CASNPQPGPTEAFF
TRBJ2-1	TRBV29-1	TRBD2	TGCAGCGTTGATCCCCCTAGCGGACTCTACAATGAGCAGTTCTTC	CSVDPPSGLYNEQFF
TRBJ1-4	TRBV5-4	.	TGTGCCAGCAGCTTGGAGGCAGGGGTGGCTGAAAAACTGTTTTTT	CASSLEAGVAEKLFF
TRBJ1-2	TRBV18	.	TGTGCCAGCTCACCCAACCAGGACGGACTCTATGGCTACACCTTC	CASSPNQDGLYGYTF
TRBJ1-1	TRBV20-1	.	TGCAGTGCACTGGGCGTCACTGAAGATTTCTTT	CSALGVTEDFF
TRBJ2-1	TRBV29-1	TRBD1	TGCAGCGTTGAGGGACAGGGGAGTGGATATGAGCAGTTCTTC	CSVEGQGSGYEQFF
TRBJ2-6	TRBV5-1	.	TGCGCCAGCAGCTTGCTGGAACAGGCCGGGGCCAACGTCCTGACTTTC	CASSLLEQAGANVLTF
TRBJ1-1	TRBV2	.	TGTGCCAGCAGGAGGCGGGGGGCGATCCCTGTGAACACTGAAGCTTTCTTT	CASRRRGAIPVNTEAFF
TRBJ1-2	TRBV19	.	TGTGCCAGTGTGGAGGGGCAGGGACTCCTTAACTATGGCTACACCTTC	CASVEGQGLLNYGYTF
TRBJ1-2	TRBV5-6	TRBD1	TGTGCCAGCAGATCGCGGACAGGGCTGGGCTACACCTTC	CASRSRTGLGYTF
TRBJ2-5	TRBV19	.	TGTGCCAGTAGTATTGGTAGCGGTGAGCCAGAGACCCAGTACTTC	CASSIGSGEPETQYF
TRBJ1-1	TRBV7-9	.	TGTGCCAGCAGCTTAGTCCCAGGGGCGGCCACTGAAGCTTTCTTT	CASSLVPGAATEAFF
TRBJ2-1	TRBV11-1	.	TGTGCCAGCAGCGCGGACACCTACAATGAGCAGTTCTTC	CASSADTYNEQFF
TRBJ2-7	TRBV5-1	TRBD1	TGCGCCAGCAGCTGGACAGGGAGTCTCTACGAGCAGTACTTC	CASSWTGSLYEQYF
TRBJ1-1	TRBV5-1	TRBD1	TGCGCCAGCAGCCCAAAGACAGGGGTGAACACTGAAGCTTTCTTT	CASSPKTGVNTEAFF
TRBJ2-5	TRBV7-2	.	TGTGCCAGCAGCTTAGTCCGGGAGACTAGAGAGACCCAGTACTTC	CASSLVRETRETQYF
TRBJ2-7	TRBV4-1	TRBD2	TGCGCCAGCAGCCAAGGACTAGCGGAGGCCTACGAGCAGTACTTC	CASSQGLAEAYEQYF
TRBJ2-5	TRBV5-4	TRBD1	TGTGCCAGCAGCTCGGGGACAGGGGACGAGACCCAGTACTTC	CASSSGTGDETQYF
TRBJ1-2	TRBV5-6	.	TGTGCCAGCAGCTTGATTCGGGACTATGGCTACACCTTC	CASSLIRDYGYTF
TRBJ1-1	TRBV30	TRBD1	TGTGCCGCCATTTTCCGGGACAGGGGATGGACTGAAGCTTTCTTT	CAAIFRDRGWTEAFF
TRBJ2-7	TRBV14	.	TGTGCCAGCAGTGAGGCCTACGAGCAGTACTTC	CASSEAYEQYF
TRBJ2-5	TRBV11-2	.	TGTGCCAGCAGCCATTACACAGGTCTGGAGACCCAGTACTTC	CASSHYTGLETQYF
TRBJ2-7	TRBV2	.	TGTGCCAGCAGTGAAAGGGGCTACGAGCAGTACTTC	CASSERGYEQYF
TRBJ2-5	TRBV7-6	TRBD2	TGTGCCAGCAGCCCCCGGACTAGCGGGCTGACGGAGACCCAGTACTTC	CASSPRTSGLTETQYF
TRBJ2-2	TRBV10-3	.	TGTGCCATCAGTGACAGGGACACCGGGGAGCTGTTTTTT	CAISDRDTGELFF